Detailed here is one T cell receptor (beta chain). The target of this receptor is not known. Base qualities are not recorded, but no much larger clone differs from it by a single base. Taken from the germline V gene, the CDR1 and CDR2 loops are SGDLS and YYNGEE. The germline ends are 14 bases apart after V is trimmed by 6 bases and J by 5 bases. The CDR3 numbers 13 residues from cysteine through phenylalanine. The entry retains the CDR3 DNA only, 39 bases that are in frame from base 1. The data were obtained in a study of cytomegalovirus exposure and HLA in healthy donors (dated by TCRdb to 2017 to 2019). Concerning the study at large: An earlier analysis of roughly 570 of the donors reported approximately 260 Gb of sequence data and around 120 million unique TCR beta sequences obtained from about 180 million T cells. An early release covering 500 to 750 HLA-typed donors comprised about 300 gigabases of sequencing data and around 80 million unique TCR sequences. Of the 300 to 400 genotyped donors, about 80% fell in the genetic ancestry cluster associated with self-reported Caucasian donors. The study aimed to test whether cataloging public T cell receptors could reveal signatures of past pathogen exposure. The study used immunosequencing to profile the T cell repertoires of 666 subjects and linked those repertoires to cytomegalovirus serostatus. In addition to the first cohort of roughly 670 subjects, a separate validation cohort of 130 or so different subjects was used. To predict cytomegalovirus infection status, the study brought together high-throughput TCR immunosequencing, statistical association of individual TCRs with disease status, and machine learning. A later analysis re-examined previously published TCR beta repertoires from more than 650 donors and added high-resolution HLA genotyping to investigate patterns of TCR occurrence. The later analysis used no new phenotypic data to find candidate immune exposures, relying instead on TCR beta sequences and their occurrence across donors. In an earlier analysis of more than 550 of the donors, high-throughput TCR beta sequencing was used to judge whether each TCR beta V gene segment behaved as functional or pseudogenic. Donor age, sex, ethnicity and CMV serostatus were collected together with the repertoire data. In a later genetic analysis, genome-wide SNP genotypes for about 60% of the 666 donors were used, and that subset was treated as a discovery cohort. All discovery cohort repertoires had been generated on a single sequencing platform. HLA typing included class I and class II loci at four-digit resolution. The number of donors typed differed by locus, with about 629-640 for A, B, C, DRB1 and DQB1, approximately 500 for DQA1, about 610 for DPA1, and some 440 for DPB1. A handful of DR-DQ haplotypes were treated as single units for association and clustering because of strong linkage in the cohort. Among about 410 genotyped donors of the cohort, an average of approximately 200,000 unique TCR beta nucleotide sequences was sequenced per donor, of which about 20% were non-productive. Study-level results and caveats: CMV serostatus was the only immune exposure information available for the cohort. A group of highly shared sequence variants was considered likely to be a technical artifact of the sequencing pipeline. Most TCR sequences were observed very rarely across donors, whereas some public TCRs were present in many individuals. In a later analysis, the rate of TCR association differed among HLA loci, with DRB1 alleles having the most associated TCRs and HLA-C alleles having the fewest. Roughly uniform sequencing depth across donors was assumed in presence/absence analyses, although this assumption may not hold. HLA typing was unavailable for some donors at each locus, so association tests used only the typed subset. At a false discovery rate of 0.05, a later analysis linked around 15,000 TCR beta sequences to specific HLA alleles. The cohort was sequenced for TCR beta chains only, and without alpha or paired-chain data the features that could be detected were limited. A few of the identified cytomegalovirus-associated TCR beta chains were confirmed in vitro to be specific for cytomegalovirus antigens. In a later analysis, most CMV-associated TCR beta chains were found to appear HLA-restricted, with HLA associations seemingly driven largely by CMV exposure. When HLA alleles, especially DR and DQ, strongly co-occurred, attributing TCR associations to individual alleles was difficult. In an earlier analysis of approximately 600 of the donors, most TCR beta V segments were observed in productive rearrangements about 90% or about 30% of the time, broadly matching IMGT annotations. According to a later genetic analysis, donors in an Asian-associated ancestry cluster had fewer N-insertions in productive TCRs than the approximately 690-donor mean. A later genetic analysis associated a missense DCLRE1C variant with V-gene and J-gene trimming of TCR beta chains, and an independent cohort replicated the association. In a later analysis, several top co-occurrence clusters were reported to appear linked to parvovirus B19, influenza, CMV and Epstein-Barr virus. Because counts were too low, roughly 18 rarely observed V segments, including chromosome 9 orphons, were left out of the earlier analysis of approximately 580 of the donors. Because the 87-base-pair reads could not distinguish some IMGT-functional V segments, including TRBV6-2 and TRBV6-3, those segments were excluded. Compared with equally common non-associated chains, HLA-associated TCR beta chains in a later analysis were more clonally expanded and had lower generation probabilities. A further reported finding was that TCR beta sequences accurately predicted the HLA-A and HLA-B alleles for most subjects in the first cohort. According to the authors, the approach could potentially be generalized to other disease states and immunological phenotypes. The classifier was reported to diagnose cytomegalovirus status with high specificity and sensitivity in both the original cohort and the validation cohort. The study listed 150 to 200 TCR beta chains as associated with cytomegalovirus. Linkage disequilibrium might explain the correlated functional status among segregating V segments, but an unknown experimental factor could not be excluded.

The cohort consisted of 650 to 850 healthy bone marrow donors. At the time of sampling, every cohort member was nominally healthy, though immune exposures that went unrecorded were likely present. The donor was CMV seronegative and belonged to the group of 320 or so seronegative cohort members. Every donor gave a peripheral blood sample, and the peripheral blood mononuclear cells from that sample were used for TCR beta sequencing. The Qiagen DNeasy Blood Extraction Kit was used to extract genomic DNA from the blood cell samples. The library was obtained by the immunoSEQ multiplex PCR assay. For the multiplex PCR, a mixture combining 60 forward primers for TCR Vbeta segments and 13 reverse primers for TCR Jbeta segments was used. A multiplex PCR assay on genomic DNA amplified the CDR3 region of rearranged TCR beta genes. The Illumina HiSeq System was used to sequence the amplified TCR beta libraries as 87-base-pair reads. The source study handled its data this way. Across the roughly 670 repertoires, a later analysis counted some 81 million unique TCR beta chains, 9.5 million to 12 million of which were shared by at least two donors. To remove PCR and sequencing errors, raw reads were error-corrected and collapsed into unique sequences using a nearest-neighbor algorithm that merged closely related sequences. Alignment of CDR3 sequences to IMGT reference sequences was used to assign V, D and J gene segments. Each retained sequence needed at least a six-nucleotide match to both a V gene segment and a J gene segment. Rearrangements were called productive when the CDR3 lacked stop codons and stayed in frame with V and J; all others were non-productive. Following IMGT convention, CDR3 was defined as the stretch from the second conserved V-encoded cysteine to the conserved J-encoded phenylalanine. The earlier analysis of 500 to 600 of the donors excluded sequences that lacked an unambiguous match to a single V gene segment. In an earlier analysis of 450 to 700 of the donors, V segments were called functional above 56.7% productive rearrangements and were called segregating when the between-donor standard deviation exceeded 5%. A statistical classification framework was built for diagnosing cytomegalovirus status from the catalog of TCR beta chain sequences. A later analysis assigned V and J genes by comparing TCR nucleotide sequences with IMGT/GENE-DB human TR gene sequences. A later analysis assigned CDR3 sequences and most-parsimonious VDJ recombination scenarios with the TCRdist pipeline. In a later analysis, each TCR beta chain was defined by its CDR3 amino acid sequence together with its V-gene family, and reads lacking a unique V-gene family were excluded. In a later analysis, some 600 highly shared, low-generation-probability nucleotide sequences were removed to address suspected cross-contamination and a sequencing artifact. In a later analysis, a clonal expansion index was calculated for each public chain from normalized within-repertoire ranks of inferred template counts. Generation probabilities in a later analysis came from a VDJ recombination model fitted to out-of-frame rearrangements, and those results were checked against IGoR. A later analysis scored TCR-TCR, TCR-HLA and TCR-CMV co-occurrence with hypergeometric tests, applying a repertoire-size bias correction to TCR pairs. To estimate false discovery rates, a later analysis permuted the HLA or CMV assignments 20 times. In a later analysis, co-occurring TCRs were grouped with DBSCAN, and TCRdist sequence similarity was added when clustering was performed within HLA-allele-positive subsets. Repertoires with fewer than 30,000 or more than 120,000 public chains were left out of co-occurrence clustering, as were a handful of repertoires with anomalous nucleotide sharing. Held by TCRdb, this immuneACCESS table contains in-frame sequences only and omits some clones. Under half of the omission traces to an unresolved V gene where checked; the cause of the rest is unknown. V, J and clone size derive from that table, while D and trimming were established from the DNA sequence. Across this sample there are tens of thousands of clones, with around 77% seen only once. About 0.5% of the sample belongs to the ten largest clones.

The sequenced sample was PBMCs. Rearrangement joined TRBV9 to TRBJ1-1; the D gene is not confidently resolved. The receptor comes from a young man in good health and CMV-seronegative. CDR3 reads: CASTRSSGTEAFF. The DNA sequence is given as TGTGCCAGCACGCGTAGCTCCGGGACTGAAGCTTTCTTT.